This TCR beta chain is from a study of OX40 agonist ivuxolimab in advanced cancers. Background for the entire study: Ivuxolimab, which targeted the costimulatory receptor OX40 (CD134), was an agonistic, fully human IgG2 monoclonal antibody. Intravenous ivuxolimab was administered to patients every 2 weeks at six dose levels: 0.01, 0.1, 0.3, 1.5, 3 and 10 mg/kg. Among the roughly 52 dose-escalation patients, 19 had hepatocellular carcinoma, about 15 melanoma, 9 renal cell carcinoma and 9 head and neck cancer. The dose-escalation cohort was around 84% male with a mean age of 60 years, ranging from about 23 to 85. Prior anti-PD-1, anti-PD-L1 or anti-CTLA-4 therapy was permitted, and checkpoint inhibitors had been received by around 40% of dose-escalation patients. Partial responses occurred in three dose-escalation patients: two with cutaneous melanoma and one with hepatocellular carcinoma. The purpose of peripheral TCRbeta sequencing was to test whether ivuxolimab changed TCR sequence diversity and led to clonal T-cell expansion. The paper reports the monotherapy dose-escalation portion (N of about 51 patients) of the phase I ivuxolimab trial.

The trial excluded patients who had a history of autoimmune disease or were on systemic immunosuppression. Peripheral blood for TCR sequencing was collected from all dose cohorts at baseline, on cycle 4 day 1, and on cycle 7 day 1. Samples came from an open-label, multicenter, first-in-human phase I dose-escalation trial of ivuxolimab. The trial enrolled adults with locally advanced or metastatic head and neck squamous cell, hepatocellular, melanoma or renal cell carcinoma. Before TCR sequencing, CD4+ and CD8+ T cells were separately sorted from peripheral blood. The CDR3, from cysteine to phenylalanine, totals 16 residues. Solely the CDR3 DNA is kept, with 48 bases framed from the first base. Trimming removed 3 bases from V and 0 bases from J, leaving 14 bases between the germline ends. Taken from the germline V gene, the CDR1 and CDR2 loops are SNHLY and FYNNEI. As for this clone: What this receptor recognizes is not known. Per-nucleotide qualities are absent, and no much larger clonotype sits a single base away.

What the authors observed across the whole study: Low levels of normalized T-cell clonal expansion were also seen in some nonresponding patients. After ivuxolimab, more expanded clones were found on average in CD8+ T cells than in CD4+ T cells. Which antigens the clonally expanded peripheral T cells were specific for was not determined. Partial responders in the 0.1-3.0 mg/kg groups had among the lowest normalized peripheral clonal expansion, especially among CD8+ T cells. At doses from 0.1 to 3.0 mg/kg, clonal expansion was seen in both CD4+ and CD8+ blood T cells between baseline and week 6.

Genomic DNA was isolated from the sorted cells so that the TCRbeta CDR3 region could be sequenced. The immunoSEQ Assay was used to sequence the TCRbeta CDR3 regions. Not all clones reach the TCRdb copy of this immuneACCESS table, which keeps in-frame sequences only. Checked studies attribute under half of the gap to unresolved V genes and leave the rest unexplained. This sample gives roughly 48,000 clones in total; around nine tenths of them show up just once. The ten largest clones add up to about a tenth of the sample. Specimen: CD4+ or CD8+ T cells sorted from blood, collected in a trial of the OX40 agonist ivuxolimab. The chain uses TRBV2 and TRBJ1-2, with the D segment identity uncertain. The TCR originated in an adult with an advanced solid tumor such as melanoma, head and neck, liver or kidney cancer. The DNA sequence is given as TGTGCCAGCAGTGACCTTATTGGGGATACTAACTATGGCTACACCTTC. This translates into CASSDLIGDTNYGYTF.